Below are 17 T cell receptor beta chains sequenced from a single sample in a study of control samples from healthy donors and cancer patients. Only in-frame clones appear in the TCRdb table, and some are missing; sequencing was by immunoSEQ multiplex PCR. This sample has tens of thousands of clones; roughly 91% occur once, and the top ten carry 15% to 18%. The material sequenced was blood. These receptor sequences come from a man aged 25 to 40 in good health.

This clone came up once. This same CDR3 is encoded by further DNA sequences in the sample. V gene TRBV27 combines with J gene TRBJ1-2; perhaps TRBD1 as D (5 bases). The CDR3 length is 13 residues. Germline CDR1 MNHEY, CDR2 SMNVEV (reference sequence). The V end was cut by 5 bases, the J end by 3 bases, with 10 bases between. The CDR3 nucleotides read TGTGCCAGCAGTCCCGGGACGGACTATGGCTACACCTTC. The encoded protein is CASSPGTDYGYTF.

The chain employs TRBV24-1 and TRBJ2-1, with D perhaps matching TRBD2 (5 bases). The V end lost 2 bases, the J end lost 6 bases, and 13 bases lay between the germline ends. Germline V gene sequence: CDR1 KGHDR, CDR2 SFDVKD. The CDR3 spans 15 residues. The CDR3 here is CATSDYGEMGNEQFF. In DNA, the CDR3 is TGTGCCACCAGTGATTATGGGGAGATGGGCAATGAGCAGTTCTTC.

Worth noting for this clone: The sample has other DNA sequences that encode this CDR3 too. V usage is TRBV30 and J usage is TRBJ1-3; D is possibly TRBD1 (5 bases). The CDR3 loop spans 13 amino acids. The V gene's germline CDR1 is GTSNPN and CDR2 SVGIG (reference sequence). With 4 bases removed from V and 7 bases from J, the gap between germline ends came to 14 bases. The CDR3 nucleotides are TGTGCCTGGACCTTCCAGGGCTTCAACACCATATATTTT. Translating it yields CAWTFQGFNTIYF.

This chain uses TRBV15 with TRBJ2-7, with 9 nucleotides matching TRBD1. V shed 8 bases, J shed 5 bases, and the junction held 13 bases outside the gene matches. CDR1 and CDR2 (germline): LNHNV, YYDKDF (reference sequence). This CDR3 is 15 amino acids long. Here the CDR3 reads CATSKGGQGRNEQYF. In DNA, the CDR3 is TGTGCCACCTCTAAAGGGGGACAGGGACGAAACGAGCAGTACTTC.

The chain combines TRBV14 with TRBJ2-3; D remains ambiguous. CDR3 size: 14 residues. CDR1 SGHDN and CDR2 FVKESK come from the germline V gene. Between the trimmed V and J ends, which lost 4 bases and 2 bases, there was a span of 10 bases. The CDR3 is CASSPRLSTDTQYF. The CDR3 coding sequence is TGTGCCAGCAGCCCCCGACTGTCCACAGATACGCAGTATTTT.

With regard to this clone: The same CDR3 can be traced to other DNA sequences in this sample. This rearrangement joins TRBV2 to TRBJ1-5, with 10 bases identical to TRBD1. Germline CDR1 and CDR2: SNHLY and FYNNEI. The ends lost 5 bases at V and 7 bases at J; junction bases unmatched: 8. There are 15 residues in the CDR3. This chain's CDR3 is CASSRQGAGGQPQHF. Written as DNA, the CDR3 is TGTGCCAGCAGTCGACAGGGGGCGGGAGGCCAGCCCCAGCATTTT.

The V gene is TRBV10-1, the J gene TRBJ2-1; D assignment may be TRBD1 or TRBD2 (5 bases each). V lost 7 bases and J 9 bases, leaving 19 bases between the germline ends. This CDR3 contains 14 residues. CDR1 is WNHNN, CDR2 SYGVQD, per germline (reference sequence). CDR3 amino acids: CASTAGALDGEQFF. CDR3 bases: TGCGCCAGCACAGCCGGGGCCCTAGACGGTGAGCAGTTCTTC.

This clone has more than one count but fewer than ten. The chain links TRBV3-1 (or the pseudogene TRBV3-2) to TRBJ1-1, with D possibly matching TRBD1 (5 bases). V was trimmed by 6 bases and J by 5 bases, leaving 7 bases between them. The CDR3 spans 11 residues. Germline V gene data show CDR1 as LGHDT and CDR2 as YNNKEL (reference sequence). CDR3 in amino acids: CASRGGTEAFF. CDR3 coding DNA: TGTGCCAGCAGGGGGGGGACTGAAGCTTTCTTT.

Only one count was recorded for this clone. The V and J genes are TRBV30 and TRBJ1-6, with D possibly matching TRBD1 (5 bases). The CDR3 loop spans 18 amino acids. Trimming removed 0 bases at V and 0 bases at J, with 15 bases between. Germline values: CDR1 GTSNPN, CDR2 SVGIG (reference sequence). The CDR3 loop reads CAWSVLWTTSSYNSPLHF. CDR3 DNA: TGTGCCTGGAGTGTACTATGGACAACGAGCTCCTATAATTCACCCCTCCACTTT.

The V call is TRBV19, the J call TRBJ1-1, with TRBD1 identical over 8 bases. The CDR3 sequence is 14 residues long. Unmatched junction bases numbered 10, after V lost 7 bases and J lost 6 bases. Germline V gives CDR1 LNHDA, CDR2 SQIVND (reference sequence). The CDR3 nucleotides are TGTGCCAGTATTACCAAACAGGGGGTCGCTGAAGCTTTCTTT. It translates to CASITKQGVAEAFF.

This rearrangement joins TRBV19 to TRBJ1-1; maybe TRBD1 (6 bases). The CDR3 contains 14 residues. Germline values: CDR1 LNHDA, CDR2 SQIVND (reference sequence). Trimming shortened V by 9 bases and J by 4 bases, and 18 bases separated the two germline ends. In nucleotides, the CDR3 is TGTGCCAGCCGGGAAGGGGGGAAGGGCACTGAAGCTTTCTTT. Protein product: CASREGGKGTEAFF.

This clone was counted a few times. The CDR3: CSVVVTGVSEQYF. The CDR3 DNA reads as TGCAGCGTTGTAGTGACAGGGGTTTCCGAGCAGTACTTC. The V call is TRBV29-1, the J call TRBJ2-7; 8 nucleotides match TRBD1. Per germline, CDR1 SQVTM and CDR2 ANQGSEA. CDR3 length: 13 residues. After removal of 4 bases from V and 6 bases from J, the junction contained 8 bases not matched to a gene.

The genes are TRBV3-1 (or the pseudogene TRBV3-2) and TRBJ2-1, with 7 bases aligning to TRBD1. The CDR3 totals 17 residues. The V gene's germline CDR1 is LGHDT and CDR2 YNNKEL (reference sequence). V lost 5 bases and J lost 7; bases outside the gene matches: 17. CDR3 DNA: TGTGCCAGCAGCAGAAGACAGGGAACCGTAGTTGGGAATGAGCAGTTCTTC. Its protein product is CASSRRQGTVVGNEQFF.

This clone was recorded a few times. V is TRBV29-1 and J is TRBJ1-2; D gene ambiguous. Germline V gene sequence: CDR1 SQVTM, CDR2 ANQGSEA. Trimming pared 0 bases from V and 2 bases from J, leaving 10 bases between. The CDR3 runs to 14 residues. CDR3: CSVEDPAGNYGYTF. DNA for the CDR3: TGCAGCGTTGAAGATCCCGCGGGGAACTATGGCTACACCTTC.

This chain links TRBV6-5 with TRBJ2-2; D not resolved. Trimming took off 7 bases at V and 1 base at J, with 13 bases between the two ends. The germline V gene encodes CDR1 MNHEY and CDR2 SVGAGI. The CDR3 is made up of 15 amino acids. The CDR3 is CASILERRNTGELFF. The DNA for the CDR3 is TGTGCCAGCATCCTTGAAAGACGGAACACCGGGGAGCTGTTTTTT.

The genes are TRBV7-8 and TRBJ2-7, with 8 bases aligning to TRBD1. The V segment lost 8 bases and the J segment 6 bases; nucleotides outside the gene matches: 6. The CDR3 runs 12 residues. Germline CDR1 is SGHVS and CDR2 is FQNEAQ. For the CDR3, the DNA is TGTGCCAGCTCCGCAGGGGGCGTCGAGCAGTACTTC. It translates to CASSAGGVEQYF.

This chain uses TRBV15 with TRBJ1-3, with D uncertain. From germline, CDR1 is LNHNV and CDR2 YYDKDF (reference sequence). This CDR3 region has 18 residues. Trimming left V 0 bases short and J 0 bases short, with 15 bases between. CDR3 region: CATSRDSEGPVSGNTIYF. CDR3 coding DNA: TGTGCCACCAGCAGAGATTCTGAGGGTCCCGTCTCTGGAAACACCATATATTTT.